These 6 T cell receptor beta chains originate from one sample sequenced in a study of OX40 agonist ivuxolimab in advanced cancers. Sequencing was performed with immunoSEQ multiplex PCR; in TCRdb, only in-frame clones are kept and a portion is missing. Among around 70,000 clones listed, 80% to 85% were seen once. The sample in question was CD4+ or CD8+ T cells sorted from blood, obtained in a trial of the OX40 agonist ivuxolimab. The origin of the receptors is an adult with an advanced solid tumor such as melanoma, head and neck, liver or kidney cancer.

This chain uses TRBV28 with TRBJ1-1; no firm D call. The germline V gene has CDR1 MDHEN and CDR2 SYDVKM. The CDR3 runs 14 residues. Trimming shortened V by 2 bases and J by 1 base, and 8 bases separated the two germline ends. Here the CDR3 reads CASSLGHKNTEAFF. The DNA of the CDR3 is TGTGCCAGCAGTTTAGGGCATAAGAACACTGAAGCTTTCTTT.

Ten or more counts support this clone. The chain links TRBV29-1 to TRBJ2-2, with D hard to call. Trimming took 1 base from V and 7 from J, leaving 10 bases between them. This CDR3 has 13 amino acids. Per germline, CDR1 SQVTM and CDR2 ANQGSEA. The CDR3 sequence: CSVEGSVNGELFF. CDR3 DNA sequence: TGCAGCGTTGAAGGGAGCGTGAACGGGGAGCTGTTTTTT.

The chain combines TRBV6-6 with TRBJ1-1; D remains unclear. Germline CDR1 MNHNY, CDR2 SVGAGI (reference sequence). The CDR3 contains 14 residues. V was trimmed by 5 bases and J by 1 base, leaving 11 bases between them. In DNA form, the CDR3 reads TGTGCCAGCAGTCCCCGGGCCTCGAACACTGAAGCTTTCTTT. Amino acids: CASSPRASNTEAFF.

V usage is TRBV10-1 and J usage is TRBJ1-1, with D possibly TRBD1 on 6 matching bases. Trimming took off 6 bases at V and 3 bases at J, with 17 bases between the two ends. This CDR3 has 15 amino acids. CDR1 and CDR2 from the germline V gene are WNHNN and SYGVQD (reference sequence). As DNA, the CDR3 is TGCGCCAGCAGCGAACACAGGGAACCCTACACTGAAGCTTTCTTT. Its translation: CASSEHREPYTEAFF.

This chain links TRBV10-3 with TRBJ2-2; D possibly corresponds to TRBD2 (6 bases). V dropped 3 bases and J dropped 4 bases, with 12 bases sitting between them. Germline-derived CDR1 and CDR2 are ENHRY and SYGVKD. The CDR3 runs to 15 residues. DNA of the CDR3: TGTGCCATCAGTGAACCGGGAGTGAGCACCGGGGAGCTGTTTTTT. It encodes CAISEPGVSTGELFF.

V gene TRBV18 combines with J gene TRBJ1-1, with a tentative D call TRBD1 (6 bases). Germline V CDR1 and CDR2: KGHSH, LQKENI. CDR3 size: 15 residues. V was cut by 6 bases and J by 3 bases, with 17 bases left in between. CDR3 nucleotides: TGTGCCAGCTCTCCCGGGGGGGGGACATACACTGAAGCTTTCTTT. Translating gives CASSPGGGTYTEAFF.